These T cell receptor beta chains were read from a single sample in a study of cytomegalovirus exposure and HLA in healthy donors. Profiling relied on immunoSEQ multiplex PCR, and the TCRdb table lists in-frame clones only, not all of them. The sample comprises around 98,000 clones, roughly 79% of which are singletons, and about 3.8% rests with the top ten. The sample taken for sequencing was PBMCs. The source of these receptors is a woman in her 40s in good health and CMV-seronegative. CDR3s include the opening cysteine and the closing phenylalanine or tryptophan. Each record gives: J gene, V gene, CDR3 length, D gene, clone size, CDR3 protein, CDR3 DNA. The D gene is left open where the match is weak. Rows may omit the clone size; those that give it use once, few, many or a size class.

j_call: TRBJ1-1
v_call: TRBV10-3
cdr3_length: 13
d_call: TRBD1
clone_size: few
cdr3_aa: CAISGTANTEAFF
cdr3_nt: TGTGCCATCAGCGGGACAGCCAACACTGAAGCTTTCTTT

j_call: TRBJ1-1
v_call: TRBV29-1
cdr3_length: 12
d_call: TRBD1
clone_size: NA
cdr3_aa: CSVARGETEAFF
cdr3_nt: TGCAGCGTGGCCAGGGGGGAAACTGAAGCTTTCTTT

j_call: TRBJ2-7
v_call: TRBV19
cdr3_length: 15
d_call: TRBD1
clone_size: once
cdr3_aa: CASSTPGQGVYEQYF
cdr3_nt: TGTGCCAGTAGTACGCCGGGACAGGGTGTCTACGAGCAGTACTTC

j_call: TRBJ1-3
v_call: TRBV5-1
cdr3_length: 16
d_call: TRBD1
clone_size: NA
cdr3_aa: CASSLYGQGDGNTIYF
cdr3_nt: TGCGCCAGCAGCTTGTACGGACAGGGGGACGGAAACACCATATATTTT

j_call: TRBJ1-1
v_call: TRBV5-4
cdr3_length: 16
d_call: NA
clone_size: NA
cdr3_aa: CASSSVFRDSNTEAFF
cdr3_nt: TGTGCCAGCAGCTCCGTTTTCCGTGACTCGAACACTGAAGCTTTCTTT

j_call: TRBJ2-2
v_call: TRBV5-6
cdr3_length: 16
d_call: TRBD1
clone_size: NA
cdr3_aa: CASSLTGVVNTGELFF
cdr3_nt: TGTGCCAGCAGCCTCACAGGGGTGGTGAACACCGGGGAGCTGTTTTTT

j_call: TRBJ2-3
v_call: TRBV6-1
cdr3_length: 14
d_call: TRBD2
clone_size: NA
cdr3_aa: CASRSGGGGDTQYF
cdr3_nt: TGTGCCAGCCGTAGCGGGGGGGGCGGGGATACGCAGTATTTT

j_call: TRBJ1-1
v_call: TRBV7-2
cdr3_length: 15
d_call: NA
clone_size: NA
cdr3_aa: CASSSLQGPTAEAFF
cdr3_nt: TGTGCCAGCAGCTCCCTTCAGGGTCCCACGGCTGAAGCTTTCTTT

j_call: TRBJ1-1
v_call: TRBV6-6
cdr3_length: 12
d_call: NA
clone_size: few
cdr3_aa: CASSIGDTEAFF
cdr3_nt: TGTGCCAGCAGTATCGGGGACACTGAAGCTTTCTTT

j_call: TRBJ2-6
v_call: TRBV7-9
cdr3_length: 15
d_call: NA
clone_size: many
cdr3_aa: CASSLRVSGANVLTF
cdr3_nt: TGTGCCAGCAGCTTGCGAGTTTCTGGGGCCAACGTCCTGACTTTC

j_call: TRBJ2-3
v_call: TRBV19
cdr3_length: 13
d_call: NA
clone_size: NA
cdr3_aa: CASKERNTDTQYF
cdr3_nt: TGTGCCAGTAAGGAGCGGAACACAGATACGCAGTATTTT

j_call: TRBJ1-2
v_call: TRBV18
cdr3_length: 15
d_call: TRBD1
clone_size: NA
cdr3_aa: CASSPGQGSNYGYTF
cdr3_nt: TGTGCCAGCTCACCTGGACAGGGGAGTAACTATGGCTACACCTTC

j_call: TRBJ2-3
v_call: TRBV9
cdr3_length: 13
d_call: TRBD2
clone_size: NA
cdr3_aa: CASSGDGRGAQYF
cdr3_nt: TGTGCCAGCAGCGGAGATGGGAGGGGCGCGCAGTATTTT

j_call: TRBJ1-1
v_call: TRBV10-3
cdr3_length: 13
d_call: NA
clone_size: NA
cdr3_aa: CAIRDRLGTEAFF
cdr3_nt: TGTGCCATCAGAGACAGGTTGGGGACTGAAGCTTTCTTT

j_call: TRBJ1-2
v_call: TRBV7-6
cdr3_length: 15
d_call: NA
clone_size: NA
cdr3_aa: CASSLELRGLDGYTF
cdr3_nt: TGTGCCAGCAGCTTAGAGTTGCGGGGCCTAGACGGCTACACCTTC

j_call: TRBJ1-2
v_call: TRBV7-9
cdr3_length: 13
d_call: TRBD1
clone_size: NA
cdr3_aa: CASSYRGLRGYTF
cdr3_nt: TGTGCCAGCAGCTACAGGGGGCTGAGAGGCTACACCTTC

j_call: TRBJ2-3
v_call: TRBV27
cdr3_length: 16
d_call: TRBD2
clone_size: NA
cdr3_aa: CASSSLAGKYTDTQYF
cdr3_nt: TGTGCCAGCAGTTCTCTAGCGGGGAAATACACAGATACGCAGTATTTT

j_call: TRBJ2-7
v_call: TRBV30
cdr3_length: 15
d_call: NA
clone_size: NA
cdr3_aa: CAWSRPRSGAYEQYF
cdr3_nt: TGTGCCTGGAGCCGCCCACGATCAGGGGCCTACGAGCAGTACTTC

j_call: TRBJ2-3
v_call: TRBV13
cdr3_length: 13
d_call: NA
clone_size: NA
cdr3_aa: CASGAGGTDTQYF
cdr3_nt: TGTGCCAGCGGTGCAGGGGGCACAGATACGCAGTATTTT

j_call: TRBJ1-2
v_call: TRBV10-2
cdr3_length: 13
d_call: NA
clone_size: NA
cdr3_aa: CASGGTDNYGYTF
cdr3_nt: TGCGCCAGCGGGGGGACGGATAACTATGGCTACACCTTC

j_call: TRBJ2-2
v_call: TRBV4-1
cdr3_length: 18
d_call: TRBD2
clone_size: once
cdr3_aa: CASSQDVASGTRPGELFF
cdr3_nt: TGCGCCAGCAGCCAAGATGTGGCTAGCGGGACCCGTCCCGGGGAGCTGTTTTTT

j_call: TRBJ2-5
v_call: TRBV7-2
cdr3_length: 16
d_call: NA
clone_size: once
cdr3_aa: CASSLAGSRLGETQYF
cdr3_nt: TGTGCCAGCAGCTTAGCCGGGAGCCGCCTCGGAGAGACCCAGTACTTC

j_call: TRBJ1-5
v_call: TRBV5-1
cdr3_length: 13
d_call: NA
clone_size: few
cdr3_aa: CASSLGGGKPQHF
cdr3_nt: TGCGCCAGCAGCTTGGGGGGAGGGAAGCCCCAGCATTTT

j_call: TRBJ1-5
v_call: TRBV10-1
cdr3_length: 17
d_call: TRBD1
clone_size: few
cdr3_aa: CASRQVHRGSRNQPQHF
cdr3_nt: TGCGCCAGCAGACAAGTTCACAGGGGCAGCCGAAATCAGCCCCAGCATTTT

j_call: TRBJ1-1
v_call: TRBV19
cdr3_length: 16
d_call: NA
clone_size: NA
cdr3_aa: CASSKGGTRMNTEAFF
cdr3_nt: TGTGCCAGTAGTAAGGGTGGGACAAGGATGAACACTGAAGCTTTCTTT

j_call: TRBJ2-6
v_call: TRBV5-1
cdr3_length: 17
d_call: TRBD1
clone_size: NA
cdr3_aa: CASSYGQVNSGANVLTF
cdr3_nt: TGCGCCAGCAGCTACGGACAGGTGAACTCTGGGGCCAACGTCCTGACTTTC

j_call: TRBJ1-1
v_call: TRBV4-3
cdr3_length: 13
d_call: NA
clone_size: NA
cdr3_aa: CASSQDRDTEAFF
cdr3_nt: TGCGCCAGCAGCCAAGACAGGGACACTGAAGCTTTCTTT

j_call: TRBJ1-1
v_call: TRBV5-4
cdr3_length: 14
d_call: NA
clone_size: NA
cdr3_aa: CASSSGNRGTEAFF
cdr3_nt: TGTGCCAGCAGCTCCGGGAACAGAGGAACTGAAGCTTTCTTT

j_call: TRBJ1-1
v_call: TRBV6-5
cdr3_length: 15
d_call: NA
clone_size: NA
cdr3_aa: CASSNGGQANTEAFF
cdr3_nt: TGTGCCAGCAGCAACGGAGGGCAGGCAAACACTGAAGCTTTCTTT

j_call: TRBJ2-5
v_call: TRBV6-4
cdr3_length: 15
d_call: TRBD2
clone_size: NA
cdr3_aa: CASSEGTSGSETQYF
cdr3_nt: TGTGCCAGCAGCGAAGGGACTAGCGGGTCGGAGACCCAGTACTTC

j_call: TRBJ2-5
v_call: TRBV5-1
cdr3_length: 14
d_call: NA
clone_size: NA
cdr3_aa: CASSLGGGTETQYF
cdr3_nt: TGCGCCAGCAGCTTGGGAGGAGGGACAGAGACCCAGTACTTC

j_call: TRBJ1-2
v_call: TRBV10-3
cdr3_length: 13
d_call: NA
clone_size: once
cdr3_aa: CAISESRNYGYTF
cdr3_nt: TGTGCCATCAGTGAGTCGCGGAACTATGGCTACACCTTC

j_call: TRBJ2-7
v_call: TRBV13
cdr3_length: 13
d_call: NA
clone_size: NA
cdr3_aa: CASSPGHSYEQYF
cdr3_nt: TGTGCCAGCAGCCCAGGACACTCCTACGAGCAGTACTTC

j_call: TRBJ2-7
v_call: TRBV7-2
cdr3_length: 16
d_call: TRBD2
clone_size: NA
cdr3_aa: CASSGGPAGGTLEQYF
cdr3_nt: TGTGCCAGCAGCGGGGGCCCCGCGGGGGGCACTCTTGAGCAGTACTTC

j_call: TRBJ1-6
v_call: TRBV27
cdr3_length: 17
d_call: NA
clone_size: NA
cdr3_aa: CASSLAGQVGYNSPLHF
cdr3_nt: TGTGCCAGCAGTTTAGCAGGGCAGGTGGGCTATAATTCACCCCTCCACTTT

j_call: TRBJ1-3
v_call: TRBV29-1
cdr3_length: 13
d_call: NA
clone_size: NA
cdr3_aa: CSARQGGGNTIYF
cdr3_nt: TGCAGCGCCCGACAAGGTGGTGGAAACACCATATATTTT

j_call: TRBJ1-1
v_call: TRBV27
cdr3_length: 13
d_call: NA
clone_size: NA
cdr3_aa: CASSAGVVTEAFF
cdr3_nt: TGTGCCAGCTCCGCCGGGGTGGTGACTGAAGCTTTCTTT

j_call: TRBJ1-1
v_call: TRBV25-1
cdr3_length: 13
d_call: NA
clone_size: NA
cdr3_aa: CASSEYTRTEAFF
cdr3_nt: TGTGCCAGCAGTGAATATACTAGGACTGAAGCTTTCTTT

j_call: TRBJ1-5
v_call: TRBV5-6
cdr3_length: 12
d_call: NA
clone_size: few
cdr3_aa: CASSYPGQPQHF
cdr3_nt: TGTGCCAGCAGCTACCCAGGTCAGCCCCAGCATTTT

j_call: TRBJ1-5
v_call: TRBV7-2
cdr3_length: 15
d_call: TRBD1
clone_size: NA
cdr3_aa: CASSTWTGINQPQHF
cdr3_nt: TGTGCCAGCAGCACCTGGACAGGGATCAATCAGCCCCAGCATTTT

j_call: TRBJ2-3
v_call: TRBV6-4
cdr3_length: 15
d_call: TRBD2
clone_size: few
cdr3_aa: CASSLGLAITDTQYF
cdr3_nt: TGTGCCAGCAGCCTGGGACTAGCGATCACAGATACGCAGTATTTT

j_call: TRBJ2-7
v_call: TRBV5-1
cdr3_length: 14
d_call: NA
clone_size: NA
cdr3_aa: CASSLDREYYEQYF
cdr3_nt: TGCGCCAGCAGCTTGGACAGGGAATACTACGAGCAGTACTTC

j_call: TRBJ2-1
v_call: TRBV5-1
cdr3_length: 15
d_call: TRBD2
clone_size: NA
cdr3_aa: CASSLRTSGVPEQFF
cdr3_nt: TGCGCCAGCAGCTTGCGCACTAGCGGGGTCCCTGAGCAGTTCTTC

j_call: TRBJ1-6
v_call: TRBV30
cdr3_length: 14
d_call: TRBD1
clone_size: NA
cdr3_aa: CAWRPDRGLAPLHF
cdr3_nt: TGTGCCTGGAGGCCGGACAGGGGGCTTGCACCCCTCCACTTT

j_call: TRBJ1-1
v_call: TRBV19
cdr3_length: 12
d_call: NA
clone_size: NA
cdr3_aa: CASRTGVAEAFF
cdr3_nt: TGTGCCAGCCGAACAGGTGTGGCGGAAGCTTTCTTT

j_call: TRBJ2-5
v_call: TRBV7-9
cdr3_length: 15
d_call: NA
clone_size: NA
cdr3_aa: CASSHTSGDEGTQYF
cdr3_nt: TGTGCCAGCAGCCATACCTCAGGGGACGAAGGTACCCAGTACTTC

j_call: TRBJ2-1
v_call: TRBV18
cdr3_length: 15
d_call: NA
clone_size: NA
cdr3_aa: CASSAGAGELLEQFF
cdr3_nt: TGTGCCAGCTCCGCCGGGGCAGGGGAACTGCTTGAGCAGTTCTTC

j_call: TRBJ1-3
v_call: TRBV5-4
cdr3_length: 15
d_call: NA
clone_size: NA
cdr3_aa: CASSVGQRSGNTIYF
cdr3_nt: TGTGCCAGCAGCGTAGGACAGCGCTCTGGAAACACCATATATTTT

j_call: TRBJ2-2
v_call: TRBV19
cdr3_length: 15
d_call: TRBD2
clone_size: NA
cdr3_aa: CASSIRTSGTGELFF
cdr3_nt: TGTGCCAGTAGTATAAGGACTAGCGGTACCGGGGAGCTGTTTTTT

j_call: TRBJ2-5
v_call: TRBV6-1
cdr3_length: 16
d_call: NA
clone_size: once
cdr3_aa: CASSEADRPWGETQYF
cdr3_nt: TGTGCCAGCAGTGAAGCAGACAGACCCTGGGGAGAGACCCAGTACTTC

j_call: TRBJ1-1
v_call: TRBV7-8
cdr3_length: 15
d_call: TRBD1
clone_size: NA
cdr3_aa: CASSFTTGRWTEAFF
cdr3_nt: TGTGCCAGCAGCTTTACGACAGGGCGGTGGACTGAAGCTTTCTTT

j_call: TRBJ2-3
v_call: TRBV7-7
cdr3_length: 15
d_call: NA
clone_size: NA
cdr3_aa: CASSLGGGALDTQYF
cdr3_nt: TGTGCCAGCAGCTTAGGAGGGGGGGCCTTAGATACGCAGTATTTT